A selection of T cell receptor beta chains follows, all from one sample in a study of cytomegalovirus exposure and HLA in healthy donors. Sequencing used immunoSEQ multiplex PCR; TCRdb keeps in-frame clones, though not all of them. The sample shows more than 250,000 clones, 87% of them seen only once. Specimen: PBMCs. The receptor set was obtained from a woman aged 30 to 39 in good health and CMV-seropositive. The CDR3 runs from the conserved cysteine through the conserved F or W. A D gene is named only where the DNA matches it firmly. Not every row has a clone size; where given, it reads once, few, many or a size class.

size | D | J | V | DNA | CDR3
NA | TRBD1 | TRBJ2-7 | TRBV6-6 | TGTGCCAGCAGTTTTCCGACAGGGACCGAGCAGTACTTC | CASSFPTGTEQYF
NA | TRBD1 | TRBJ2-7 | TRBV2 | TGTGCCAGCGGACCCGGGACAGGGGGTACAATTAGCTTC | CASGPGTGGTISF
few | NA | TRBJ1-2 | TRBV19 | TGTGCCAGTAGTACTCGGGGGATACAGGTCCACTATGGCTACACCTTC | CASSTRGIQVHYGYTF
few | NA | TRBJ1-5 | TRBV4-3 | TGCGCCAGCAGCCAATCCCGGGGTGGCAATCAGCCCCAGCATTTT | CASSQSRGGNQPQHF
NA | NA | TRBJ2-1 | TRBV7-8 | TGTGCCAGCAGCTTAGCGAGGACAGCCACAGGCGGGCAGTTCTTC | CASSLARTATGGQFF
NA | NA | TRBJ2-3 | TRBV7-2 | TGTGCCAGCAGCTTATATGGGGATACGCAGTATTTT | CASSLYGDTQYF
NA | NA | TRBJ2-7 | TRBV27 | TGTGCCAGCAGTCGGGCAGGGATCTACGAGCAGTACTTC | CASSRAGIYEQYF
NA | NA | TRBJ2-4 | TRBV28 | TGTGCCAGCAGTGCAAAACTGGGAACGTGGAGGAACATTCAGTACTTC | CASSAKLGTWRNIQYF
once | NA | TRBJ1-1 | TRBV5-1 | TGCGCCAGCAGCTTGGTGTCAGCGAACACTGAAGCTTTCTTT | CASSLVSANTEAFF
NA | NA | TRBJ1-2 | TRBV13 | TGTGCCAGCAGCTTAGGAAGTGGGGATGGCTACACCTTC | CASSLGSGDGYTF
NA | NA | TRBJ2-5 | TRBV27 | TGTGCCAGCAGTTTACGTTGGGCAGGGCGCCAAGAGACCCAGTACTTC | CASSLRWAGRQETQYF
NA | TRBD1 | TRBJ1-1 | TRBV6-1 | TGTGCCAGCAGTGAAAAAGGGGGCTGGGACACTGAAGCTTTCTTT | CASSEKGGWDTEAFF
NA | NA | TRBJ1-2 | TRBV5-1 | TGCGCCAGCAGCTTGGACCCCAACCGGGTCGATGGCTACACCTTC | CASSLDPNRVDGYTF
NA | TRBD2 | TRBJ2-7 | TRBV11-2 | TGTGCCAGCAGCTCAGCCGGACTAGCGGGAGTTTACGAGCAGTACTTC | CASSSAGLAGVYEQYF
NA | NA | TRBJ2-7 | TRBV15 | TGTGCCACCAGCAGAGAATCCTACGAGCAGTACTTC | CATSRESYEQYF
NA | TRBD2 | TRBJ2-5 | TRBV29-1 | TGCAGCGCCTTAGCGGGAGCAACCCAAGAGACCCAGTACTTC | CSALAGATQETQYF
NA | NA | TRBJ1-2 | TRBV29-1 | TGCAGCGTGGGGGGACCCCTCAGGGGTGGCTACACCTTC | CSVGGPLRGGYTF
NA | TRBD2 | TRBJ2-3 | TRBV7-6 | TGTGCCAGCAGCCCAACTTTAGCGGGGGACCCCACAGATACGCAGTATTTT | CASSPTLAGDPTDTQYF
NA | NA | TRBJ2-1 | TRBV18 | TGTGCCAGCTCACCACCAAGCGTCTCCTACAATGAGCAGTTCTTC | CASSPPSVSYNEQFF
NA | TRBD2 | TRBJ2-7 | TRBV11-2 | TGTGCCAGCAGCTTAGCCGGGAGGGCCCTGGACGAGCAGTACTTC | CASSLAGRALDEQYF
NA | NA | TRBJ2-1 | TRBV5-4 | TGTGCCAGCAGTTTGGGCTCCTACAATGAGCAGTTCTTC | CASSLGSYNEQFF
once | NA | TRBJ2-1 | TRBV11-2 | TGTGCCAGCAGCTTCCGGACTGCAAGCTCCTACAATGAGCAGTTCTTC | CASSFRTASSYNEQFF
once | TRBD1 | TRBJ1-3 | TRBV29-1 | TGCAGCGTCTCTAGGGACAGTCCTGGAAACACCATATATTTT | CSVSRDSPGNTIYF
NA | TRBD2 | TRBJ2-5 | TRBV6-4 | TGTGCCAGCAGCCGACTAGCGGGGGAGACCCAGTACTTC | CASSRLAGETQYF
NA | NA | TRBJ2-1 | TRBV7-2 | TGTGCCAGCAGCTTAGGACTAACTGCCAGGTACAATGAGCAGTTCTTC | CASSLGLTARYNEQFF
NA | NA | TRBJ1-6 | TRBV6-1 | TGTGCCAGCAGTGAACAGGACAGCTATAATTCACCCCTCCACTTT | CASSEQDSYNSPLHF
NA | TRBD1 | TRBJ2-7 | TRBV13 | TGTGCCAGCAGTACAGGGGGCTCCTACGAGCAGTACTTC | CASSTGGSYEQYF
few | NA | TRBJ1-3 | TRBV30 | TGTGCCTGGAGTGTAGAGAGCTCTGGAAACACCATATATTTT | CAWSVESSGNTIYF
NA | NA | TRBJ2-1 | TRBV27 | TGTGCCAGCAGCAGCAACAATGAGCAGTTCTTC | CASSSNNEQFF
NA | NA | TRBJ2-1 | TRBV6-1 | TGTGCCGTTCTTAGAGGGTACAATGAGCAGTTCTTC | CAVLRGYNEQFF
NA | TRBD2 | TRBJ2-3 | TRBV27 | TGTGCGAGCGGGGCATCCACAGATACGCAGTATTTT | CASGASTDTQYF
NA | NA | TRBJ2-7 | TRBV29-1 | TGCAGCGTTGAAGCCGGGGACTACGAGCAGTACTTC | CSVEAGDYEQYF
NA | NA | TRBJ2-7 | TRBV5-1 | TGCGCCAGCAGCCCGGGAGCTAGCGAGCAGTACTTC | CASSPGASEQYF
NA | NA | TRBJ2-1 | TRBV19 | TGTGCCAGTAGTGCTCGGGGAGGTCCCTTCAATGAGCAGTTCTTC | CASSARGGPFNEQFF
NA | NA | TRBJ2-1 | TRBV6-1 | TGTGCCACCCGGGCCGGTGTAAATGAGCAGTTCTTC | CATRAGVNEQFF
NA | NA | TRBJ1-4 | TRBV15 | TGTGCCACCAGCAGAGGGTTTAGGGGCGGGAATGAAAAACTGTTTTTT | CATSRGFRGGNEKLFF
NA | TRBD2 | TRBJ2-1 | TRBV6-1 | TGTGCCAGCTACTTAGCGGGAGGGCTCAATGAGCAGTTCTTC | CASYLAGGLNEQFF
NA | NA | TRBJ2-6 | TRBV28 | TGTGCCAGCAGGGTAGCTGGGGCCAACGTCCTGACTTTC | CASRVAGANVLTF